The 23 T cell receptor beta chains presented below share a single source sample, sequenced in a study of T cells in women clearing cervical HPV infection. Some clones are missing from TCRdb's copy, which holds only in-frame ones; the method was immunoSEQ multiplex PCR. The repertoire table contains 30,000 to 45,000 clones. Sequencing input: blood buffy coat. These receptors all come from a woman aged 18 to 69 with a cervical HPV16 infection that either progressed to CIN3+ or cleared (not recorded which).

As to this clone: The CDR3 end falls 3 residues outside the read, so it is completed with the germline J gene. The V and J genes are TRBV7-8 and TRBJ2-1; 11 positions match TRBD1. This CDR3 contains 15 residues. CDR1 SGHVS and CDR2 FQNEAQ come from the germline V gene. Trimming took 5 bases from V and 8 from J; bases not matched to a gene: 8. CDR3 sequence reads: CASSDRDRGYDEQFF. CDR3 DNA (partial): TGTGCCAGCAGCGACCGGGACAGGGGGTACGATGAG.

Turning to this clone: The read ends 3 residues shy of where the CDR3 ends; the end is completed using the germline J gene. The chain uses TRBV7-2 and TRBJ2-7, with 9 nucleotides matching TRBD1. The germline V gene has CDR1 SGHTA and CDR2 FQGNSA. The V gene end was trimmed by 3 bases and the J gene end by 2 bases; junction bases not matched to a gene: 5. CDR3 size: 15 residues. CDR3 sequence reads: CASSLDGTGPYEQYF. The part of the CDR3 DNA that was read is TGTGCCAGCAGCTTGGATGGGACAGGGCCCTACGAG.

About this clone: The CDR3 is cut off 3 residues early in the read; its end comes from the germline J gene. The chain combines TRBV12-3 or TRBV12-4 with TRBJ2-5, with 7 bases matching TRBD2. V lost 6 bases and J lost 5; bases outside the gene matches: 3. The CDR3 runs 12 residues. The covered CDR3 bases are TGTGCCAGCAGGTGGGGGGGGGAGACC. It translates to CASRWGGET. The full CDR3 protein reads CASRWGGETQYF.

On this clone itself: Read coverage stops 3 residues before the CDR3 terminus; the germline J gene supplies the remainder. V and J are TRBV6-2 or TRBV6-3 and TRBJ2-5; 7 bases match TRBD1. Trimming cost V 5 bases and J 5 bases; bases outside gene matches: 5. CDR1 is MNHEY and CDR2 is SVGEGT in the germline V gene. CDR3 length: 13 residues. CDR3 bases read: TGTGCCAGCAGTAAAGGGGGCGATGAGACC. Protein: CASSKGGDET. The CDR3 in its entirety is CASSKGGDETQYF.

On this clone: With the read ending 3 residues before the CDR3 end, the germline J gene is used to fill in that end. The rearrangement links TRBV5-1 to TRBJ2-7; a possible D gene is TRBD1 (6 bases). The CDR3 has 13 residues. V was pared by 3 bases and J by 3 bases, with 10 bases between. The germline V gene has CDR1 SGHRS and CDR2 YFSETQ. The CDR3 bases that were read are TGCGCCAGCAGCTCCGGACAGAACTACGAG. Amino acid sequence: CASSSGQNYE. The CDR3 in its entirety is CASSSGQNYEQYF. Filled out from reference TRBV5-1 and TRBJ2-7, the complete variable domain reads KAGVTQTPRYLIKTRGQQVTLSCSPISGHRSVSWYQQTPGQGLQFLFEYFSETQRNKGNFPGRFSGRQFSNSRSEMNVSTLELGDSALYLCASSSGQNYEQYFGPGTRLTVT.

Note on this clone: Read coverage stops 3 residues before the CDR3 terminus; the germline J gene supplies the remainder. The chain links TRBV27 to TRBJ2-7; D possibly corresponds to TRBD2 (6 bases). The CDR3 is 14 amino acids. In germline, CDR1 is MNHEY, CDR2 SMNVEV (reference sequence). Trimming took 7 bases from V and 2 from J, leaving 15 bases between them. This CDR3 is CASTPSGAAYEQYF. The part of the CDR3 DNA that was read is TGTGCCAGCACCCCGTCGGGAGCGGCCTACGAG.

For this clone: With the read ending 3 residues before the CDR3 end, the germline J gene is used to fill in that end. The J gene is TRBJ2-1, the V gene TRBV5-4, with TRBD1 matching 7 bases. This CDR3 is 12 amino acids long. V lost 4 bases, J lost 8 bases, and 3 bases stayed unmatched. From germline, CDR1 is SGHNT and CDR2 YYREEE (reference sequence). This CDR3 is CASSHQGDEQFF. Partial CDR3 DNA: TGTGCCAGCAGCCATCAGGGGGATGAG.

As regards this clone: The read terminates 3 residues ahead of where the CDR3 ends, so the germline J gene completes it. The chain combines TRBV29-1 with TRBJ1-6; perhaps TRBD1 as D (5 bases). There are 13 residues in the CDR3. V was clipped by 4 bases and J by 9 bases, with 13 bases between them. The V gene's germline CDR1 is SQVTM and CDR2 ANQGSEA. CDR3 bases read: TGCAGCGTTGCTCAGGGCAATGGTTCACCC. It yields the protein CSVAQGNGSP. The CDR3 reads in full as CSVAQGNGSPLHF.

Concerning this clone itself: The read terminates 3 residues before the CDR3 end, so the remaining end is supplied by the germline J gene. This chain joins TRBV18 and TRBJ2-5; D is unresolved. Trimming took 2 bases from V and 4 from J, leaving 11 bases between them. The length of the CDR3 is 14 residues. Germline-derived CDR1 and CDR2 are KGHSH and LQKENI. The CDR3 spells CASSPDFRTETQYF. The DNA read from the CDR3 is TGTGCCAGCTCACCAGATTTTAGAACAGAGACC.

With regard to this clone: The read gets to within 3 residues of the CDR3 end, and the germline J gene fills in the rest. The chain links TRBV4-2 to TRBJ2-5, with D possibly being TRBD1 (5 bases). The CDR3 extends over 14 amino acids. Looked up from germline, CDR1 is LGHNA and CDR2 is YNFKEQ. The V end was cut by 1 base, the J end by 2 bases, with 8 bases between. CDR3 sequence reads: CASSQGQLQETQYF. The sequenced part of the CDR3 DNA is TGTGCCAGCAGCCAAGGACAGTTACAAGAGACC.

Concerning this clone itself: The DNA ends 3 residues before the CDR3 does, and the rest of the CDR3 is filled in from the germline J gene. The V and J genes are TRBV7-2 and TRBJ1-2; TRBD1 aligns across 8 bases. CDR3 length: 15 residues. Germline CDR1 and CDR2: SGHTA and FQGNSA. The J segment lost 6 bases and the V segment lost 2 bases, leaving 8 bases of the junction unmatched. CDR3 amino acids: CASSLQGAPSNGYTF. The covered CDR3 bases are TGTGCCAGCAGCTTACAGGGGGCACCCTCGAATGGC.

Comments on this clone: The CDR3 extends 3 residues past the end of the read, so its final part is completed from the germline J gene. The V gene is TRBV30, the J gene TRBJ1-3; D possibly corresponds to TRBD1 (5 bases). There are 15 residues in the CDR3. The germline gives CDR1 GTSNPN, CDR2 SVGIG (reference sequence). V lost 5 bases and J 2 bases, leaving 16 bases between the germline ends. The CDR3: CAWPTGGRTGNTIYF. The CDR3 DNA, read in part, is TGTGCCTGGCCGACCGGGGGAAGGACTGGAAACACC.

Comments on this clone: Read data end 3 residues before the CDR3 end; the end is taken from the germline J gene. V gene TRBV19 combines with J gene TRBJ1-1; TRBD1 matches 7 bases. The CDR3 contains 14 residues. V dropped 5 bases and J dropped 5; count of bases not matched to a gene: 8. Germline values: CDR1 LNHDA, CDR2 SQIVND (reference sequence). The covered CDR3 bases are TGTGCCAGTAGTGTAACAGGGGCCGGTACTGAA. Its protein is CASSVTGAGTE. The complete CDR3 protein is CASSVTGAGTEAFF.

Worth noting for this clone: The observed sequence ends 3 residues before the CDR3 terminus, with the missing tail filled in from the germline J gene. The chain is built from TRBV6-2 or TRBV6-3 and TRBJ1-1; D is possibly TRBD1 (6 bases). The V gene lost 0 bases and the J gene lost 3 bases, with 8 bases spanning the gap. There are 14 residues in the CDR3. Germline lookup yields CDR1 MNHEY and CDR2 SVGEGT. CDR3 protein: CASSYSQGYTEAFF. The part of the CDR3 DNA that was read is TGTGCCAGCAGTTACTCACAGGGTTACACTGAA.

As regards this clone: The read stops 3 residues short of the end of the CDR3; the missing end is completed from the germline J gene. The J gene is TRBJ2-6, the V gene TRBV5-6; possibly TRBD1 for D (5 bases). V shed 4 bases and J shed 4 bases, with 12 bases lying between them. This CDR3 is 15 amino acids long. CDR1 SGHDT and CDR2 YYEEEE come from the germline V gene. The part of the CDR3 DNA that was read is TGTGCCAGCAGCAAGCAGGGCGGAGGGGCCAACGTC. The encoded protein is CASSKQGGGANV. From start to end, the CDR3 is CASSKQGGGANVLTF.

Regarding this clone: Read sequence stops 3 residues before the CDR3 end, and the germline J gene provides the missing end. This rearrangement joins TRBV7-9 to TRBJ2-7; a possible D gene is TRBD1 (6 bases). The CDR3 runs 15 residues. Germline loops: CDR1 SEHNR, CDR2 FQNEAQ (reference sequence). Trimming shortened V by 4 bases and J by 3 bases, and 16 bases separated the two germline ends. Incomplete CDR3 DNA: TGTGCCAGCAGCTCGACAGGAAAGGTCTTCTACGAG. It codes for CASSSTGKVFYE. In full, the CDR3 is CASSSTGKVFYEQYF.

Remarks on this clone: The read comes to an end 3 residues before the CDR3 does, leaving the germline J gene to fill in the end. The genes are TRBV7-8 and TRBJ2-2; D not resolved. V was cut by 2 bases and J by 7 bases, with 5 bases left in between. CDR1 is SGHVS and CDR2 is FQNEAQ in the germline V gene. The CDR3 sequence is 12 residues long. The DNA read from the CDR3 is TGTGCCAGCAGCTTACGTGTCGGGGAG. Residues: CASSLRVGE. The full CDR3 protein is CASSLRVGELFF.

As concerns this clone: The sequenced fragment ends 3 residues before the CDR3 boundary, so the rest is inferred from the germline J gene. The chain is built from TRBV20-1 and TRBJ1-2; 10 positions agree with TRBD1. V lost 5 bases and J lost 0; bases outside the gene matches: 12. The CDR3 covers 17 residues. From germline, CDR1 is DFQATT and CDR2 SNEGSKA (reference sequence). The sequenced part of the CDR3 DNA is TGCAGTGCTTCTGCGTCCGGGGGACAGGGGACTAACTATGGC. This gives the protein CSASASGGQGTNYG. The whole CDR3 protein reads CSASASGGQGTNYGYTF.

Concerning this clone: The missing CDR3 end, 3 residues past where the read stops, is filled in from the germline J gene. J is TRBJ2-3 and V is TRBV7-9; D not certain. Germline lookup yields CDR1 SEHNR and CDR2 FQNEAQ (reference sequence). The CDR3 sequence is 14 residues long. Trimming pared 1 base from V and 2 bases from J, leaving 7 bases between. This CDR3 is CASSLEGNTDTQYF. CDR3 DNA (partial): TGTGCCAGCAGCTTAGAGGGCAACACAGATACG.

About this clone itself: The sequenced fragment ends 3 residues before the CDR3 boundary, so the rest is inferred from the germline J gene. This rearrangement joins TRBV14 to TRBJ2-1; 13 bases are a match to TRBD2. Germline values: CDR1 SGHDN, CDR2 FVKESK. V shed 1 base, J shed 6 bases, and the junction held 6 bases outside the gene matches. The CDR3 length is 17 residues. This chain's CDR3 is CASSQVSGTSGINEQFF. The DNA read from the CDR3 is TGTGCCAGCAGCCAAGTGTCCGGGACTAGCGGGATCAATGAG.

Partial CDR3 DNA: TGCAGTGCTAGAGATTCTACAGGGTTTTTTGGGACCGGGGAG. Protein sequence: CSARDSTGFFGTGE. The entire CDR3 is CSARDSTGFFGTGELFF. V and J are TRBV20-1 and TRBJ2-2, with D maybe TRBD1 (6 bases). The read comes to an end 3 residues before the CDR3 does, leaving the germline J gene to fill in the end. Between the trimmed V and J ends, which lost 0 bases and 5 bases, there was a span of 19 bases. The CDR3 runs 17 residues. CDR1 is DFQATT, CDR2 SNEGSKA, per germline (reference sequence).

Comments on this clone: Read sequence stops 3 residues before the CDR3 end, and the germline J gene provides the missing end. The chain carries TRBV20-1 and TRBJ1-2, with 9 bases aligning to TRBD1. Germline values: CDR1 DFQATT, CDR2 SNEGSKA (reference sequence). The length of the CDR3 is 12 residues. The V gene end was trimmed by 6 bases and the J gene end by 5 bases; junction bases not matched to a gene: 4. The CDR3 loop is CSAAGQGYGYTF. Partial CDR3 DNA: TGCAGTGCCGCGGGACAGGGATATGGC.

Concerning this clone: The read ends 3 residues before the CDR3 terminus; that terminus is restored from the germline J gene. The V call is TRBV7-2, the J call TRBJ2-2; no definite D call. With 1 base removed from V and 4 bases from J, the gap between germline ends came to 10 bases. The CDR3 covers 15 residues. From germline, CDR1 is SGHTA and CDR2 FQGNSA. The CDR3 bases that were read are TGTGCCAGCAGCTTAGGCTCCCCCGGCACCGGGGAG. This translates into CASSLGSPGTGE. The complete CDR3 protein is CASSLGSPGTGELFF.